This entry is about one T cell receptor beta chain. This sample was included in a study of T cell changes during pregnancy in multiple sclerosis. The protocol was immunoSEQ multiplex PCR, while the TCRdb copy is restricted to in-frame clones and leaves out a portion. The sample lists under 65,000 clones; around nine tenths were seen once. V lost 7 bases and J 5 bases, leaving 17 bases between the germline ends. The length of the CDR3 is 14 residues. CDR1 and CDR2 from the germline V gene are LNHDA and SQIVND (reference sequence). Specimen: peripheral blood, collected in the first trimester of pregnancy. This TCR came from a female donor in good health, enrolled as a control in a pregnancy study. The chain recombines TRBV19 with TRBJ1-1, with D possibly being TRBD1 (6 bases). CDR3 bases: TGTGCCAGTACCCTTGGCAGGGGAGGGACTGAAGCTTTCTTT. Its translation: CASTLGRGGTEAFF. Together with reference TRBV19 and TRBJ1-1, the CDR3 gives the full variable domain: DGGITQSPKYLFRKEGQNVTLSCEQNLNHDAMYWYRQDPGQGLRLIYYSQIVNDFQKGDIAEGYSVSREKKESFPLTVTSAQKNPTAFYLCASTLGRGGTEAFFGQGTRLTVV.